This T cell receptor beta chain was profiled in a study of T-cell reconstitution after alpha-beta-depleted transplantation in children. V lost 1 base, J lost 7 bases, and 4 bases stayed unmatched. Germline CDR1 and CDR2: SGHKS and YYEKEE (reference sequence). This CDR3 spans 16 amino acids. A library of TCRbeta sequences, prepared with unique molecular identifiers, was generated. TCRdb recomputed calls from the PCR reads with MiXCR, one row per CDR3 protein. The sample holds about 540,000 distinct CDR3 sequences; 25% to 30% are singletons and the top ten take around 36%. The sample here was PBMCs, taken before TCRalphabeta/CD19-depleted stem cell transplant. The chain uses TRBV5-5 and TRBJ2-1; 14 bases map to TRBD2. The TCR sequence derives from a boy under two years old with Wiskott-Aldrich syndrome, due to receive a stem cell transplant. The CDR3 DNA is TGTGCCAGCAGCTTGTCCGGGACTAGCGGGAGAAATGAGCAGTTCTTC. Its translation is CASSLSGTSGRNEQFF.